These T cell receptor beta chains were read from a single sample in a study of cytomegalovirus exposure and HLA in healthy donors. Method: immunoSEQ multiplex PCR; TCRdb's copy keeps in-frame clones and lacks some. The data hold 150,000 to 200,000 clones, with about 90% observed a single time. Material for sequencing was PBMCs. The receptors stem from a man aged 18 to 35 in good health and CMV-seropositive. Each CDR3 is given with its conserved first and last residue. The D gene is left open where the match is weak. Clone size is given for some rows only: seen once, a few or many times, or a class if the clone is expanded.

v_call,d_call,j_call,clone_size,cdr3_aa,cdr3_nt
TRBV29-1,NA,TRBJ2-2,NA,CSVGAGDTGELFF,TGCAGCGTTGGTGCCGGAGACACCGGGGAGCTGTTTTTT
TRBV19,NA,TRBJ2-7,NA,CASSIAGGNYEQYF,TGTGCCAGTAGTATTGCAGGAGGTAACTACGAGCAGTACTTC
TRBV10-3,TRBD2,TRBJ2-3,NA,CAITGTSGNTDTQYF,TGTGCCATCACCGGGACTAGCGGGAACACAGATACGCAGTATTTT
TRBV19,TRBD2,TRBJ2-3,NA,CASSTLAGVSDTQYF,TGTGCCAGTAGTACTCTAGCGGGAGTATCAGATACGCAGTATTTT
TRBV7-9,NA,TRBJ1-4,NA,CASTGATNEKLFF,TGTGCCAGCACAGGGGCAACTAATGAAAAACTGTTTTTT
TRBV1,NA,TRBJ2-3,NA,CTSSQDVNSGALRDTQYF,TGCACCAGCAGCCAAGACGTAAATAGCGGGGCCCTAAGGGATACGCAGTATTTT
TRBV7-9,TRBD1,TRBJ1-1,NA,CASSLETGRGEAFF,TGTGCCAGCAGCTTAGAGACAGGGAGAGGAGAAGCTTTCTTT
TRBV2,TRBD1,TRBJ1-1,NA,CASRKFGQGGFGNTEAFF,TGTGCCAGCAGGAAATTTGGGCAGGGGGGCTTTGGGAACACTGAAGCTTTCTTT
TRBV5-4,TRBD2,TRBJ2-1,NA,CASSPSGASGRGEQFF,TGTGCCAGCAGCCCGTCAGGGGCTAGCGGGAGGGGGGAGCAGTTCTTC
TRBV28,NA,TRBJ2-5,NA,CASSFPSARGRSEYQETQYF,TGTGCCAGCAGTTTCCCCTCTGCCCGGGGGAGGAGCGAATACCAAGAGACCCAGTACTTC
TRBV27,TRBD2,TRBJ2-5,NA,CASSLTGLAGEETQYF,TGTGCCAGCAGTTTAACGGGACTAGCGGGAGAAGAGACCCAGTACTTC
TRBV28,NA,TRBJ1-1,NA,CASSLSQGYTEAFF,TGTGCCAGCAGTTTATCCCAGGGCTACACTGAAGCTTTCTTT
TRBV28,TRBD1,TRBJ1-2,NA,CASSPGQGRYGYTF,TGTGCCAGCAGTCCGGGACAGGGAAGGTATGGCTACACCTTC
TRBV7-9,NA,TRBJ2-7,few,CASSLQSGNAAYEQYF,TGTGCCAGCAGCTTACAGTCAGGGAATGCGGCCTACGAGCAGTACTTC
TRBV6-4,TRBD1,TRBJ2-2,medium-sized,CASSDSTGGIGELFF,TGTGCCAGCAGTGACTCGACAGGGGGAATCGGGGAGCTGTTTTTT
TRBV6-5,NA,TRBJ1-2,NA,CASSYSPQGSYGYTF,TGTGCCAGCAGTTATTCGCCGCAAGGGAGCTATGGCTACACCTTC
TRBV5-6,NA,TRBJ2-3,NA,CASSFGADTQYF,TGTGCCAGCAGCTTTGGGGCCGATACGCAGTATTTT
TRBV15,NA,TRBJ1-1,NA,CATSRGQGSNTEAFF,TGTGCCACCAGCCGAGGCCAGGGGAGTAACACTGAAGCTTTCTTT
TRBV6-5,TRBD1,TRBJ2-7,NA,CASSYSTQGQRYEQYF,TGTGCCAGCAGTTACTCGACGCAGGGACAGCGGTACGAGCAGTACTTC
TRBV2,TRBD2,TRBJ2-1,NA,CASGGTRGINEQFF,TGTGCCAGCGGCGGGACTAGGGGCATCAATGAGCAGTTCTTC
TRBV20-1,TRBD2,TRBJ2-7,NA,CSATTGGEQYF,TGCAGTGCTACAACCGGGGGGGAGCAGTACTTC
TRBV2,NA,TRBJ2-1,NA,CASSEARGGDNEQFF,TGTGCCAGCAGTGAAGCTAGAGGGGGGGACAATGAGCAGTTCTTC
TRBV10-3,NA,TRBJ2-3,NA,CAISESLTGVDTQYF,TGTGCCATCAGTGAGTCCTTGACGGGAGTAGATACGCAGTATTTT
TRBV28,NA,TRBJ2-7,NA,CASSASVGSYEQYF,TGTGCCAGCAGTGCTAGCGTAGGATCCTACGAGCAGTACTTC
TRBV19,TRBD2,TRBJ2-7,NA,CASSMGLGILARHEQYF,TGTGCCAGTAGTATGGGGTTAGGTATACTAGCGAGGCACGAGCAGTACTTC
TRBV4-1,TRBD2,TRBJ2-4,NA,CASSQGEAGGTIQYF,TGCGCCAGCAGCCAAGGAGAGGCGGGAGGTACCATTCAGTACTTC
TRBV4-2,NA,TRBJ1-2,NA,CASSQGTGKGYTF,TGTGCCAGCAGCCAAGGGACGGGAAAAGGCTACACCTTC
TRBV7-9,NA,TRBJ1-3,NA,CASSLQGGNTIYF,TGTGCCAGCAGCTTACAGGGTGGAAACACCATATATTTT
TRBV5-1,TRBD1,TRBJ1-3,NA,CASSPRTGDSSGNTIYF,TGCGCCAGCAGCCCACGGACAGGGGATAGCTCTGGAAACACCATATATTTT
TRBV7-9,NA,TRBJ1-1,NA,CASSVDRTSKAFF,TGTGCCAGCAGCGTGGACAGAACATCCAAAGCTTTCTTT
TRBV12-5,NA,TRBJ2-6,NA,CASGLGHSSLTSGANVLTF,TGTGCTAGTGGTTTGGGACATAGTAGTCTAACCTCTGGGGCCAACGTCCTGACTTTC
TRBV11-3,TRBD1,TRBJ1-1,NA,CASSSRGLKNTEAFF,TGTGCCAGCAGCTCAAGGGGGCTCAAGAACACTGAAGCTTTCTTT
TRBV9,TRBD2,TRBJ2-3,NA,CASSVGRGTSPDTQYF,TGTGCCAGCAGCGTAGGGCGAGGGACTAGCCCAGATACGCAGTATTTT
TRBV5-1,NA,TRBJ1-4,NA,CASSHNDRYNEKLFF,TGCGCCAGCAGCCACAACGACAGATATAATGAAAAACTGTTTTTT
TRBV5-1,NA,TRBJ1-1,NA,CASSARTAPGAEAFF,TGCGCCAGCAGCGCAAGGACAGCCCCCGGGGCCGAAGCTTTCTTT
TRBV27,TRBD2,TRBJ2-1,once,CASSSGGRFYNEQFF,TGTGCCAGCAGTTCGGGCGGGAGATTCTACAATGAGCAGTTCTTC
TRBV5-6,TRBD2,TRBJ2-3,NA,CASRTGTSGGTQYF,TGTGCCAGCAGGACCGGGACTAGCGGGGGTACGCAGTATTTT
TRBV2,TRBD2,TRBJ2-7,NA,CARGTSRYEQYF,TGTGCCAGGGGGACTAGCCGCTACGAGCAGTACTTC
TRBV19,TRBD2,TRBJ2-1,once,CASSILAGGLGAYNEQFF,TGTGCCAGTAGTATTCTAGCGGGAGGGCTGGGCGCCTACAATGAGCAGTTCTTC
TRBV5-1,TRBD1,TRBJ2-5,NA,CASSVRRDRGWETQYF,TGCGCCAGCAGCGTTCGCCGGGACAGGGGGTGGGAGACCCAGTACTTC
TRBV7-9,NA,TRBJ1-2,NA,CASSLAQGLYGYTF,TGTGCCAGCAGCTTAGCCCAGGGGTTATATGGCTACACCTTC
TRBV30,NA,TRBJ1-1,few,CAWSLGGTEAFF,TGTGCCTGGAGTTTGGGGGGCACTGAAGCTTTCTTT
TRBV27,NA,TRBJ1-1,once,CASSFRGSPEAFF,TGTGCCAGCAGTTTTCGGGGTTCTCCTGAAGCTTTCTTT
TRBV6-5,TRBD1,TRBJ2-7,few,CASSYSRDRVHEQYF,TGTGCCAGCAGTTACTCCCGGGACAGGGTCCACGAGCAGTACTTC
TRBV27,NA,TRBJ1-1,NA,CASSLSGQFTEAFF,TGTGCCAGCAGTTTATCGGGGCAGTTCACTGAAGCTTTCTTT
TRBV28,TRBD1,TRBJ1-5,NA,CASSSTGGSNQPQHF,TGTGCCAGCAGTTCTACAGGGGGTAGCAATCAGCCCCAGCATTTT
TRBV29-1,NA,TRBJ2-4,NA,CSVEVLGRQNIQYF,TGCAGCGTTGAAGTGCTCGGCAGGCAAAACATTCAGTACTTC
TRBV19,TRBD2,TRBJ2-6,NA,CASSYPGLAGPSGANVLTF,TGTGCCAGTAGTTACCCGGGACTAGCGGGACCATCTGGGGCCAACGTCCTGACTTTC
TRBV6-5,NA,TRBJ2-7,NA,CASSPGVYEQYF,TGTGCCAGCAGTCCAGGGGTGTACGAGCAGTACTTC
TRBV6-1,NA,TRBJ1-1,NA,CASSEVAVANTEAFF,TGTGCCAGCAGTGAAGTGGCGGTTGCGAACACTGAAGCTTTCTTT